What follows are 17 T cell receptor beta chains derived from one specimen sequenced in a study of blood T cell repertoires in COVID-19 (dated by TCRdb to the early 2020s). The library was built by means of the immunoSEQ multiplex PCR assay. This is the immuneACCESS table as TCRdb keeps it, with only in-frame sequences that have V and J called. A part of the clones is gone; compared with another copy, unresolved V genes explain less than half, and the rest is unexplained. The sample table shows hundreds of thousands of clones, and roughly 82% are seen once. Approximately 5% of the sample goes to the ten largest clones. Sequenced: peripheral blood. These receptors all come from an elderly woman with active or convalescent COVID-19.

In its sample, this clone was seen once. The chain employs TRBV3-1 (or the pseudogene TRBV3-2) and TRBJ1-5; tentatively, D is TRBD1 (5 bases). This CDR3 comprises 13 residues. Germline V gene sequence: CDR1 LGHDT, CDR2 YNNKEL (reference sequence). V lost 2 bases, J lost 9 bases, and 11 bases lay in between. The CDR3 protein is CASSQTNRRPQHF. The CDR3 DNA is TGTGCCAGCAGCCAAACTAACAGGCGGCCCCAGCATTTT.

CDR3 nucleotide sequence: TGTGCCTGGAGTATAACGGGACTCAGCACAGATACGCAGTATTTT. Translating gives CAWSITGLSTDTQYF. The rearrangement joins TRBV30 to TRBJ2-3; possibly TRBD2 for D (6 bases). Germline loops: CDR1 GTSNPN, CDR2 SVGIG (reference sequence). V lost 2 bases and J lost 0, with 12 bases in between. CDR3 length: 15 residues.

The rearrangement uses TRBV12-3 or TRBV12-4 and TRBJ1-5; D is unclear. V gave up 2 bases and J gave up 7 bases, with 6 bases separating them. The CDR3 has 12 residues. CDR3 DNA sequence: TGTGCCAGCAGTTTACGAGGGCAGCCCCAGCATTTT. Amino acids: CASSLRGQPQHF.

The table lists this clone with a few counts. The chain links TRBV5-1 to TRBJ2-1; tentatively, D is TRBD2 (5 bases). CDR1 is SGHRS and CDR2 is YFSETQ in the germline V gene. This CDR3 has 16 amino acids. V shed 4 bases and J shed 3 bases, with 17 bases lying between them. The DNA of the CDR3 is TGCGCCAGCAGCGTGCCCCTAGGAGAGGGCTACAATGAGCAGTTCTTC. It encodes CASSVPLGEGYNEQFF.

V is TRBV24-1 and J is TRBJ1-1; 10 bases are a match to TRBD1. The V and J ends lost 4 bases and 0 bases, in that order; junction bases with no gene match: 16. The CDR3 is 20 amino acids. Germline CDR1 is KGHDR and CDR2 is SFDVKD. CDR3: CATSESDRGRRITMNTEAFF. The CDR3, as DNA: TGTGCCACCAGTGAGTCAGACAGGGGGCGAAGGATCACCATGAACACTGAAGCTTTCTTT.

The chain is built from TRBV27 and TRBJ2-7; TRBD2 aligns across 7 bases. The CDR3 spans 18 residues. V shed 10 bases, J shed 4 bases, and the junction held 25 bases outside the gene matches. From germline, CDR1 is MNHEY and CDR2 SMNVEV (reference sequence). CDR3 nucleotide sequence: TGTGCCAACCTCAGCCGACTTTCGGGAGGACATGGTGGTTACGAGCAGTACTTC. Residues: CANLSRLSGGHGGYEQYF.

The rearrangement links TRBV2 to TRBJ1-1; TRBD1 matches 7 bases. Germline values: CDR1 SNHLY, CDR2 FYNNEI. Trimming took 6 bases from V and 0 from J; bases not matched to a gene: 4. The length of the CDR3 is 14 residues. CDR3 coding DNA: TGTGCCAGCAGGGCGGGACAGTTGAACACTGAAGCTTTCTTT. Amino acid sequence: CASRAGQLNTEAFF.

V is TRBV20-1 and J is TRBJ1-1; 7 nucleotides agree with TRBD1. Germline trimming cut 6 bases from V and 4 bases from J; bases unmatched to any gene: 2. The CDR3 runs to 11 residues. Germline V gives CDR1 DFQATT, CDR2 SNEGSKA (reference sequence). In DNA form, the CDR3 reads TGCAGTGCCCCAGGGGGCACTGAAGCTTTCTTT. Its protein is CSAPGGTEAFF.

The J gene is TRBJ1-6, the V gene TRBV7-9; 12 nucleotides match TRBD1. The CDR3 contains 16 residues. Germline assignment: CDR1 SEHNR and CDR2 FQNEAQ (reference sequence). Trimming cost V 5 bases and J 6 bases; bases outside gene matches: 5. CDR3 in amino acids: CASSRGTGGRNSPLHF. The CDR3 nucleotides are TGTGCCAGCAGCCGGGGGACAGGGGGCCGTAATTCACCCCTCCACTTT.

The chain employs TRBV19 and TRBJ1-5; tentatively, D is TRBD1 (6 bases). Germline V gene data show CDR1 as LNHDA and CDR2 as SQIVND (reference sequence). The CDR3 is 12 amino acids. The ends were cut back, 9 bases at V and 6 bases at J, with 12 bases in the middle. CDR3 amino acids: CASGRGAQPQHF. The CDR3 coding sequence is TGTGCCAGCGGGAGGGGGGCTCAGCCCCAGCATTTT.

The V and J genes are TRBV5-3 and TRBJ2-7; 12 bases match TRBD2. TRBV5-3 is reported as an ORF; its role is uncertain. The CDR3 is 16 residues long. V gave up 0 bases and J gave up 3 bases; unmatched junction bases: 4. CDR3 bases: TGTGCCAGAAGCTTGGGGCTAGCGGGAGGGTACTACGAGCAGTACTTC. Protein product: CARSLGLAGGYYEQYF.

The genes are TRBV11-2 and TRBJ2-7; 9 bases map to TRBD2. In germline, CDR1 is SGHAT, CDR2 FQNNGV. The CDR3 length is 16 residues. V shed 2 bases and J 4 bases; nucleotides not matched to a gene: 9. The CDR3 is CASSLPLAGPQYEQYF. The CDR3 DNA reads as TGTGCCAGCAGCTTACCCCTAGCGGGGCCTCAGTACGAGCAGTACTTC. The whole variable domain, remainder taken from reference TRBV11-2 and TRBJ2-7, is EAGVAQSPRYKIIEKRQSVAFWCNPISGHATLYWYQQILGQGPKLLIQFQNNGVVDDSQLPKDRFSAERLKGVDSTLKIQPAKLEDSAVYLCASSLPLAGPQYEQYFGPGTRLTVT.

The chain combines TRBV5-4 with TRBJ2-5; no clear D. V shed 4 bases and J shed 4 bases, with 14 bases lying between them. The CDR3 contains 14 residues. Germline CDR1 and CDR2: SGHNT and YYREEE (reference sequence). CDR3 protein: CASSPPTRRETQYF. CDR3 in DNA: TGTGCCAGCAGCCCACCCACACGTCGAGAGACCCAGTACTTC.

CDR3 DNA sequence: TGTGCCACCAGCAGGGCCCCCGACCGATTTTCGGGAGCTTTCTTT. Its protein product is CATSRAPDRFSGAFF. The rearrangement uses TRBV15 and TRBJ1-1; unclear D gene. The CDR3 runs 15 residues. The germline V gene encodes CDR1 LNHNV and CDR2 YYDKDF (reference sequence). The ends were cut back, 3 bases at V and 10 bases at J, with 21 bases in the middle. Drawing the rest from reference TRBV15 and TRBJ1-1, the complete variable domain is DAMVIQNPRYQVTQFGKPVTLSCSQTLNHNVMYWYQQKSSQAPKLLFHYYDKDFNNEADTPDNFQSRRPNTSFCFLDIRSPGLGDTAMYLCATSRAPDRFSGAFFGQGTRLTVV.

The CDR3 loop reads CASSRLAGRISNTGELFF. The CDR3 region has the DNA TGTGCCAGCAGCCGACTAGCGGGACGCATATCGAACACCGGGGAGCTGTTTTTT. The chain combines TRBV28 with TRBJ2-2, with TRBD2 identical over 11 bases. CDR1 and CDR2 (germline): MDHEN, SYDVKM. J was trimmed by 0 bases and V by 6 bases; bases with no gene match: 9. The CDR3 has 18 residues.

This sequence joins TRBV6-1 and TRBJ1-2; 9 bases map to TRBD1. The germline gives CDR1 MNHNS, CDR2 SASEGT. V shed 3 bases and J 5 bases; nucleotides not matched to a gene: 10. The CDR3 runs to 16 residues. The CDR3 is CASSDNLPGQGYGYTF. The DNA for the CDR3 is TGTGCCAGCAGTGATAACCTTCCGGGACAGGGATATGGCTACACCTTC.

The rearrangement uses TRBV28 and TRBJ1-5; D might be TRBD1 (5 bases). The CDR3 spans 13 residues. In germline, CDR1 is MDHEN, CDR2 SYDVKM. Trimming removed 5 bases at V and 6 bases at J, with 11 bases between. In DNA, the CDR3 is TGTGCCAGCAGTCAGGGCGACCCTCAGCCCCAGCATTTT. Its protein is CASSQGDPQPQHF. The variable domain in full, completed from reference TRBV28 and TRBJ1-5, reads DVKVTQSSRYLVKRTGEKVFLECVQDMDHENMFWYRQDPGLGLRLIYFSYDVKMKEKGDIPEGYSVSREKKERFSLILESASTNQTSMYLCASSQGDPQPQHFGDGTRLSIL.